This TCR beta chain was captured by sequencing in a study of shared clonotypes between healthy human individuals (dated by TCRdb to about 2020). Concerning the study at large: A couple of women and three men aged 18 to 49 years were included in the cohort. For each donor, CD4 naive and CD4 memory were each run on three plates, CD8 naive on two plates, and CD8 memory on one plate. To estimate repertoire size and how much clonotype sharing occurs between individuals, the study deeply sequenced the blood TCR repertoires of about 5 healthy adults. Libraries were prepared and TCR repertoires were sequenced by different laboratories using diverse techniques, in order to increase sequencing depth and limit assay-specific biases. Leukapheresis yielded between about 0.94 and 8.9 billion PBMCs per donor.

The paper's findings and limits, for the study overall: Sampling was limited to blood, and TCR repertoires in tissue likely differ from TCR repertoires in blood. Clonotypes shared by all four sorted-subset donors showed higher generation probabilities than non-shared clonotypes. When a few donors were compared, the shared fraction of clonotypes was about 5.5% for naive CD4, about 4% for naive CD8, more than 2% for memory CD4, and 0.3% to 0.5% for memory CD8. Pairwise subsampling led to the expectation that sequencing depth would affect the degree of clonotype sharing among donors. Incomplete sequencing was indicated by rarefaction of sorted-subset datasets, despite the large sequencing depth. Estimated clonotype richness was generally larger for naive than for memory subsets. The small number of donors limited the genetic and exposure-history diversity represented.

As regards this clone: The antigen this receptor binds is unknown. No qualities accompany the bases; no much larger clone lies one base away.

V is shortened by 0 bases, J by 2 bases, and the region joining them spans 8 bases. The CDR3 starts with the cysteine, ends with the phenylalanine, and has 15 residues. Only CDR3 DNA remains: 45 bases, in frame from the first base. The germline V gene (reference sequence) yields SEHNR for CDR1 and FQNEAQ for CDR2. Using the deep immunoSEQ assay, TCR CDR3 regions were amplified from genomic DNA by multiplex PCR. For each cell subset, the extracted genomic DNA was distributed evenly across all wells of several immunoSEQ 96-well plates, and each plate served as one replicate. Each replicate PCR for sorted subsets received around 0.2 ug genomic DNA, equal to some 32,000 T cell genomes. Purified libraries were quantified with a Qubit 3.0 fluorometer, sized on a Bioanalyzer 2100, and re-quantified with the KAPA Library Quantification kit. A separate single-read 150-cycle Illumina NextSeq 550 flow cell was used to sequence each immunoSEQ 96-well plate. The authors processed their data as follows. Because only junctional sequences without quality scores were contained in the immunoSEQ output, filtering matching that applied to full-length reads could not be performed. To assign V/J genes and CDR3, sequences were annotated using PyIR, a Python wrapper for IgBLAST v1.9, with IMGT germline references. Reads were filtered out if the reads had weak V/J assignments (E-value above 1e-6), no CDR3, stop codons, out-of-frame junctions, or ambiguous translated residues. A V3J clonotype was defined by an identical inferred V gene, J gene, and CDR3 amino acid sequence. Percentage overlap between repertoires was computed as shared unique clonotypes divided by the size of the smaller repertoire. Richness of each repertoire was evaluated using RTK rarefaction, the Chao1 estimator, and Recon v2.1 estimates of unobserved clonotypes. OLGA was used to compute generation probabilities for all TCRbeta clonotypes that the gDNA method yielded from several donors. TCRdb's version of the immuneACCESS table is confined to in-frame rearrangements and falls short of the full clone set. An unresolved V gene accounts for under half of the shortfall where checked; the remainder is of unknown origin. V, J and clone size were drawn from that table, and D and trimming were deduced from the DNA. A total of a few million clones appear in this sample, over 90% of them only once. The ten largest clones represent 0.39% of the sample.

Healthy HIV-negative adults with no recently reported acute infections or vaccinations were included as donors. All donors were Caucasian adults living in Nashville, Tennessee, USA. CD4+ T cells were enriched by magnetic negative selection; naive cells were then positively selected on CD45RA, and the negative fraction formed the memory subset. After blood collection by leukapheresis, PBMCs were isolated using Ficoll-Histopaque density gradient centrifugation and then cryopreserved in the vapor phase of liquid nitrogen. Analytical flow cytometry was used to check the purity and quantity of every magnetically sorted T cell population. Genomic DNA was isolated from each sorted fraction and quantified by UV absorbance on a Nanodrop 2000c.

Material: naive CD4+ T cells from PBMCs. The cell subset or site label for this specimen denotes: CD45RA+ positively selected. This sequence uses TRBV7-9 and TRBJ2-1, with an unclear D gene assignment. The clonotype originates from a man younger than 35 in good health. Some clones in this sample may be carry-over from other donors' samples. The sequence in DNA is TGTGCCAGCAGCTTAGCCCTAACTCCCTACAATGAGCAGTTCTTC. The resulting protein is CASSLALTPYNEQFF.